The subject of this entry is one TCR beta chain. This entry belongs to a study of blood T cells in healthy people across ages. Aged roughly 6 to 100, donors were systemically healthy Caucasians from Russia. Ten milliliters of peripheral blood were drawn from each donor into EDTA-treated tubes. The authors extracted at least 5 micrograms of total RNA per sample. V lost 2 bases to trimming and J lost 3 bases, with 11 bases between them. The CDR3 is 15 amino acids. The germline V gene has CDR1 MGHRA and CDR2 YSYEKL. Then a second PCR, running roughly 7 to 11 cycles, was carried out with a sample-barcoded 5' primer and a J-beta primer mix. Each sample yielded at least 3 million CDR3-containing paired-end reads. TCRdb re-analysed the 5' RACE reads in MiXCR, keeping a single row per CDR3 protein. The sample has approximately 1,100,000 distinct CDR3 sequences; around 45% are singletons.

The rearrangement links TRBV4-1 to TRBJ2-4; D possibly corresponds to TRBD2 (6 bases). This TCR was sampled from a woman in her fifties or sixties in good health. The source material was blood. DNA for the CDR3: TGCGCCAGCAGCCAACTTGGACTAAGCAAAAACATTCAGTACTTC. It translates to CASSQLGLSKNIQYF.